This T cell receptor beta chain was obtained from a study of identical twins (dated by TCRdb to 2016 to 2017). With respect to the entire study: To test whether fetal clonotypes persist, this study deep-sequenced TCR alpha and beta repertoires from monozygotic twins, from unrelated adults of various ages, and from cord blood. To rule out contamination, the twin experiments were replicated at different times with different library preparation protocols.

CDR1 MDHEN and CDR2 SYDVKM are derived from the germline V gene. The junction carries 14 bases between V and J, which are trimmed by 3 bases and 0 bases respectively. The cysteine opens and the phenylalanine closes a CDR3 of 16 amino acids. Only the CDR3 region is kept as DNA, spanning 48 bases read in frame from base 1. Receptors were amplified or captured by 5' RACE. Sequencing was carried out with an Illumina HiSeq 2000. A universal primer binding site was added through template switching, and the final cDNA carried a unique molecular identifier so that TCR cDNA molecules could be counted accurately. First-strand cDNA for TCR alpha and beta chains was synthesized from specific primers in the conserved constant-segment region. To control for contamination, every cDNA library was double barcoded, receiving both a SMART-Mk sample barcode and Illumina barcodes. Two successive PCR steps introduced TruSeq adapter sequences along with Illumina sample barcodes. The TCR alpha and beta cDNA libraries were sequenced on the Illumina HiSeq platform using custom primers. The study's own analysis went as follows. MiGEC processed the raw reads to extract unique molecular identifiers, while MiXCR was used to determine the CDR3 positions. Recombination models were inferred per individual with the repgenHMM and IGoR tools using an EM algorithm. The analysis of shared clonotypes was done with the tcR package in R, with sharing normalized by the product of cloneset sizes. To study raw recombination free of thymic and clonal selection effects, out-of-frame nonproductive sequences were analyzed. TCRdb passed the public sequencing reads through fastp at Q25 and MiXCR, retaining productive beta sequences. Every entry covers one CDR3 protein and lists the most common genes and DNA from its rows. TCRdb, not the original authors, processed these V and J calls. This sample comprises hundreds of thousands of distinct CDR3 sequences, more than 9% of them detected only once. The top ten clones comprise 7.2% of the sample.

Every donor in the study was a healthy Caucasian. The twin cohort consisted of three pairs of female monozygotic twins, all aged about 18 to 29 years. CD4+ and CD8+ T cell populations were isolated with positive isolation kits from Invitrogen. This clonotype has only a few counts. Its specific antigen is unknown. No base qualities exist here, and no much larger clone lies one base off it. Overall study outcomes, separate from this receptor: Because the same donors could not be followed over many years, the conclusions depended on cross-sectional statistical analysis. Fewer insertions were carried by abundant cord blood beta clonotypes; a weaker similar trend was observed in young adult naive repertoires, while no such trend was observed in memory repertoires. Compared with coincidental sharing between unrelated individuals, out-of-frame TCR alpha sequences shared between twins had an excess of sequences with low generation probability. Zero-insertion analyses could be partly confounded by invariant T cells such as MAIT and iNKT, though diverse VJ usage argued against such confounding for most clonotypes. In monozygotic twins, recombination models systematically underestimated out-of-frame TCR alpha sharing, but the models matched the sharing seen between unrelated individuals. A weaker excess of twin sharing was found in beta out-of-frame sequences because the signal-to-noise ratio was lowered by fewer shared sequences.

These data were also reused for a study on yellow fever vaccine responses in identical twins. The second paper further reports: According to the authors, in identical twins the way T cells responded to vaccination appeared partly convergent and partly personalized. The study precisely tracked vaccine-responding T cell clones in identical twins.

This receptor chain uses TRBV28 and TRBJ1-1, with TRBD1 perhaps the D gene, on 5 matching bases. The sequence came from a woman aged 18-29 years in good health. What was sequenced was CD8+ T cells sorted from blood. Here the CDR3 is given as CASSLGLEMMNTEAFF. The nucleotide sequence reads TGTGCCAGCAGTTTGGGGCTGGAGATGATGAACACTGAAGCTTTCTTT.